The subject of this entry is one T cell receptor beta chain. This clonotype was picked up a small number of times. The antigen it binds to is not known. Base qualities are not recorded, but no much larger clone differs from it by a single base. The data were obtained in a study of identical twins (dated by TCRdb to the mid-2010s). For the study in its entirety: To test whether fetal clonotypes persist, this study deep-sequenced TCR alpha and beta repertoires from monozygotic twins, from unrelated adults of various ages, and from cord blood. Replicate twin experiments were performed at different times using different library preparation protocols to rule out contamination.

Every donor in the study was a healthy Caucasian. Using Miltenyi CD45RO+ enrichment and human naive T-cell isolation kits, memory (CD45RO+) and naive T cells were isolated from PBMC. Library preparation employed 5' RACE. Data came from an Illumina HiSeq 2000. A universal primer binding site was added through template switching, and the final cDNA carried a unique molecular identifier so that TCR cDNA molecules could be counted accurately. First-strand cDNA for TCR alpha and beta chains was synthesized from specific primers in the conserved constant-segment region. To control for contamination, every cDNA library carried two barcodes: a SMART-Mk sample barcode plus Illumina barcodes. Two successive PCR steps introduced TruSeq adapter sequences along with Illumina sample barcodes. The TCR alpha and beta cDNA libraries were sequenced on the Illumina HiSeq platform using custom primers. The original pipeline was this. MiGEC was used to process raw reads and extract unique molecular identifiers, and MiXCR was used to find CDR3 positions. For each individual, recombination models were inferred using an EM algorithm with the repgenHMM and IGoR tools. Shared clonotypes were analyzed with the tcR package in R, and sharing was normalized by the product of cloneset sizes. To study raw recombination free of thymic and clonal selection effects, out-of-frame nonproductive sequences were analyzed. TCRdb's own reprocessing of the public reads used fastp at Q25 and MiXCR and kept productive beta chains. Every distinct CDR3 protein forms one entry, paired with its most common genes and DNA. For this entry, the V and J calls and clone size follow TCRdb and not the study's own pipeline. This sample has approximately 240,000 distinct CDR3 sequences in its table, and more than 13% of those were observed once. The top ten hold 7% to 9% of the sample.

The paper as a whole reports these results and caveats: Invariant T cells such as MAIT and iNKT could partly confound zero-insertion analyses, though diverse VJ usage argued against this for most clonotypes. In monozygotic twins, out-of-frame TCR alpha sharing was systematically underestimated by recombination models, although the models agreed with sharing between unrelated individuals. Compared with coincidental sharing between unrelated individuals, an excess of low generation-probability sequences was observed among out-of-frame TCR alpha sequences shared between twins. Conclusions relied on cross-sectional statistical analysis, since the same donors could not be followed over many years. Fewer insertions were carried by abundant cord blood beta clonotypes, a similar but weaker trend appeared in young adult naive repertoires, and no such trend appeared in memory repertoires. Excess twin sharing in beta out-of-frame sequences was weaker because fewer shared sequences lowered the signal-to-noise ratio.

The sequenced sample was memory (CD45RO+) T cells sorted from blood. Interpreted using the paper, the cell subset or site label stands for: CD45RO+ enriched T cells. The clonotype was recovered from a young woman in good health.

CDR3 loop: CAWSIAGAPDTQYF. The nucleotide sequence reads TGTGCCTGGAGTATCGCGGGAGCTCCAGATACGCAGTATTTT. The chain was built from TRBV30 and TRBJ2-3, with TRBD2 identical over 7 junction bases. The CDR3 holds 14 amino acids from the cysteine to the phenylalanine. Only the CDR3 portion is preserved as DNA: 42 bases, with reading frame beginning at the first base. CDR1 and CDR2 were assigned from the germline V gene (reference sequence) as GTSNPN and SVGIG. V is cut back by 2 bases and J by 4 bases, with 6 bases in the junction unmatched.